Sequencing of this T cell receptor (beta chain) was carried out in a study of blood T cell repertoires in COVID-19. Study context: The United States, Italy and Spain supplied acute and convalescent COVID-19 samples. T cells, B-cell-depleted T cells, or PBMCs supplied cDNA or gDNA.

Original analysis: Amplification with reference gene primers provided the estimates of nucleated cell counts. Here immunoSEQ multiplex PCR was the method, and the copy in TCRdb shows in-frame clones only, minus some. For V, J and clone size, that table is used; D and trimming come from the DNA. Of 150,000 to 200,000 clones listed, 79% were seen once; the top ten hold 15% to 20%. The ends lost 3 bases at V and 0 bases at J; junction bases unmatched: 4. The CDR3 loop spans 16 amino acids. Germline lookup yields CDR1 SGDLS and CDR2 YYNGEE. The sequenced sample consisted of peripheral blood. The chain joins TRBV9 to TRBJ2-3; TRBD2 agrees at 10 bases. The sequence was collected from a man in his sixties with active or convalescent COVID-19. The CDR3 protein is CASSAGLAASTDTQYF. CDR3 DNA: TGTGCCAGCAGCGCCGGACTAGCGGCTAGCACAGATACGCAGTATTTT.